Following are 19 T cell receptor beta chains from one sample sequenced in a study of blood T cell repertoires in COVID-19. Sequencing was performed with immunoSEQ multiplex PCR; in TCRdb, only in-frame clones are kept and a portion is missing. In the table there are tens of thousands of clones, 86% of which are singletons. The sample was peripheral blood. Source of these receptors: a man aged 60 to 69 with acute or convalescent COVID-19.

This chain connects TRBV4-1 to TRBJ1-3; D gene ambiguous. V lost 0 bases and J lost 0, with 9 bases in between. Germline CDR1 reads MGHRA; CDR2 reads YSYEKL. The CDR3 is 16 residues long. The DNA of the CDR3 is TGCGCCAGCAGCCAAGATGGTAGCGGCTCTGGAAACACCATATATTTT. It translates to CASSQDGSGSGNTIYF.

The genes are TRBV19 and TRBJ2-6, with D possibly TRBD1 on 6 matching bases. Germline V CDR1 and CDR2: LNHDA, SQIVND (reference sequence). V dropped 5 bases and J dropped 4 bases, with 15 bases sitting between them. This CDR3 contains 16 residues. CDR3 amino acids: CASSLETGGGANVLTF. The DNA of the CDR3 is TGTGCCAGTAGTCTCGAGACAGGAGGCGGGGCCAACGTCCTGACTTTC.

V is TRBV6-1 and J is TRBJ2-3; a possible D gene is TRBD1 (6 bases). The CDR3 extends over 17 amino acids. Germline V gene sequence: CDR1 MNHNS, CDR2 SASEGT. Between the trimmed V and J ends, which lost 0 bases and 5 bases, there was a span of 18 bases. DNA for the CDR3: TGTGCCAGCAGTGAAGCGAGGGGCAGGGGCCCATTAGATACGCAGTATTTT. Translated: CASSEARGRGPLDTQYF.

This clone was detected a few times. The V call is TRBV3-1 (or the pseudogene TRBV3-2), the J call TRBJ2-5, with D possibly TRBD2 on 7 matching bases. V dropped 1 base and J dropped 4 bases, with 16 bases sitting between them. Germline V lookup: CDR1 LGHDT, CDR2 YNNKEL (reference sequence). The CDR3 extends over 16 amino acids. As DNA, the CDR3 is TGTGCCAGCAGCCAAGGTTATGGGGGCGGGGGAGAGACCCAGTACTTC. This translates into CASSQGYGGGGETQYF.

The V and J genes are TRBV2 and TRBJ1-2, with D possibly TRBD1 on 6 matching bases. The CDR3 covers 16 residues. The germline V gene encodes CDR1 SNHLY and CDR2 FYNNEI. Trimming stripped 1 base from V and 2 bases from J, with 14 bases between. DNA for the CDR3: TGTGCCAGCAGTGAAGTTCATGGACAGCTGAACTATGGCTACACCTTC. Translation: CASSEVHGQLNYGYTF.

The chain carries TRBV3-1 (or the pseudogene TRBV3-2) and TRBJ1-1, with D perhaps TRBD1 (5 bases). This CDR3 region has 13 residues. From germline, CDR1 is LGHDT and CDR2 YNNKEL (reference sequence). The germline V and J ends were trimmed by 6 bases and 0 bases, with 8 bases remaining between them. The CDR3 DNA reads TGTGCCAGCAGTACAGGCATGAACACTGAAGCTTTCTTT. The encoded protein is CASSTGMNTEAFF.

This clone was counted once. This sequence joins TRBV4-3 and TRBJ1-1; a possible D gene is TRBD1 (5 bases). CDR3 length: 14 residues. V shed 0 bases and J shed 7 bases, with 12 bases lying between them. The V gene's germline CDR1 is LGHNA and CDR2 YSLEER. CDR3 nucleotides: TGCGCCAGCAGCCAAGACCCATCCGGGGGTGAAGCTTTCTTT. Its protein is CASSQDPSGGEAFF.

The J gene is TRBJ2-3, the V gene TRBV2; 10 bases line up with TRBD2. Germline CDR1 is SNHLY and CDR2 is FYNNEI. This CDR3 is built from 19 residues. The J segment lost 5 bases and the V segment lost 3 bases, leaving 17 bases of the junction unmatched. The CDR3 bases are TGTGCCAGCAGTGACCCCTCCATTCTAGCGGGGGCCCCACAAGATACGCAGTATTTT. It translates to CASSDPSILAGAPQDTQYF.

This chain connects TRBV12-3 or TRBV12-4 to TRBJ2-1, with a tentative D call TRBD2 (5 bases). The CDR3 spans 12 residues. V was trimmed by 5 bases and J by 9 bases, leaving 11 bases between them. CDR3 in amino acids: CASSPLAREQFF. DNA for the CDR3: TGTGCCAGCAGTCCTCTAGCTCGTGAGCAGTTCTTC.

V gene TRBV2 combines with J gene TRBJ1-2; TRBD1 is a possible D gene (5 bases). V was trimmed by 3 bases and J by 8 bases, leaving 13 bases between them. Germline values: CDR1 SNHLY, CDR2 FYNNEI. The CDR3 totals 13 residues. The CDR3 coding sequence is TGTGCCAGCAGTGACTGGGGGGAGGACGGCTACACCTTC. Its protein product is CASSDWGEDGYTF.

This chain uses TRBV6-2 or TRBV6-3 with TRBJ1-5; the D is unclear. Germline assignment: CDR1 MNHEY and CDR2 SVGEGT. The CDR3 consists of 15 residues. V was clipped by 2 bases and J by 0 bases, with 8 bases between them. The CDR3 DNA follows: TGTGCCAGCAGTTACAGGAGTCATAGCAATCAGCCCCAGCATTTT. It is translated as CASSYRSHSNQPQHF.

The rearrangement uses TRBV19 and TRBJ1-1, with 7 nucleotides matching TRBD1. This CDR3 contains 16 residues. V lost 4 bases and J lost 0; bases outside the gene matches: 8. CDR1 is LNHDA, CDR2 SQIVND, per germline (reference sequence). CDR3 protein: CASSTEQGRVNTEAFF. CDR3 coding DNA: TGTGCCAGTAGTACCGAACAGGGGCGGGTGAACACTGAAGCTTTCTTT.

The chain carries TRBV7-2 and TRBJ2-3; 11 bases are a match to TRBD2. The germline V gene encodes CDR1 SGHTA and CDR2 FQGNSA. This CDR3 comprises 16 residues. With V trimmed by 4 bases and J by 3 bases, 6 bases remained unmatched. The CDR3 is CASSSRSGGGTDTQYF. The CDR3 DNA reads TGTGCCAGCAGCTCCCGTAGCGGGGGGGGAACAGATACGCAGTATTTT.

CDR3 bases: TGTGCCAGCAGCCCCGACACAACGAACACCGGGGAGCTGTTTTTT. Protein: CASSPDTTNTGELFF. This sequence joins TRBV5-4 and TRBJ2-2; D not certain. The CDR3 is made up of 15 amino acids. Per the germline V gene, CDR1 is SGHNT and CDR2 is YYREEE (reference sequence). The V and J ends lost 4 bases and 0 bases respectively, with 10 bases between them.

The chain is built from TRBV5-5 and TRBJ1-2, with D perhaps TRBD1 (5 bases). The length of the CDR3 is 13 residues. The germline V gene has CDR1 SGHKS and CDR2 YYEKEE (reference sequence). Trimming removed 0 bases at V and 5 bases at J, with 8 bases between. CDR3 in DNA: TGTGCCAGCAGCTTGGAATCAGGGTATGGCTACACCTTC. It is translated as CASSLESGYGYTF.

The rearrangement joins TRBV9 to TRBJ2-2; D not certain. CDR1 and CDR2 (germline): SGDLS, YYNGEE. V was clipped by 4 bases and J by 7 bases, with 5 bases between them. CDR3 length equals 11 residues. The DNA of the CDR3 is TGTGCCAGCAGCTCCAGCGGGGAGCTGTTTTTT. The encoded protein is CASSSSGELFF.

The chain employs TRBV19 and TRBJ1-2; D might be TRBD1 (6 bases). Germline CDR1 and CDR2: LNHDA and SQIVND (reference sequence). V was shortened by 5 bases and J by 2 bases, with 15 bases between the two germline ends. The CDR3 loop spans 15 amino acids. CDR3 coding DNA: TGTGCCAGTAGTTCGGCGGGGGCGGTCAACTATGGCTACACCTTC. Translated: CASSSAGAVNYGYTF.

V and J are TRBV6-1 and TRBJ2-7, with 9 nucleotides matching TRBD1. This CDR3 is built from 14 residues. Germline trimming cut 3 bases from V and 6 bases from J; bases unmatched to any gene: 6. Germline CDR1 MNHNS, CDR2 SASEGT. The CDR3 sequence: CASSEGQGSAEQYF. CDR3 nucleotide sequence: TGTGCCAGCAGTGAGGGACAGGGCTCCGCCGAGCAGTACTTC.

V gene TRBV10-1 combines with J gene TRBJ1-6; D unresolved. Trimming shortened V by 4 bases and J by 7 bases, and 20 bases separated the two germline ends. Looked up from germline, CDR1 is WNHNN and CDR2 is SYGVQD (reference sequence). CDR3 size: 17 residues. CDR3 sequence (DNA): TGCGCCAGCAGTGTTTTATTGAGGCTGGGTAGGAATTCACCCCTCCACTTT. Translated, it gives CASSVLLRLGRNSPLHF.